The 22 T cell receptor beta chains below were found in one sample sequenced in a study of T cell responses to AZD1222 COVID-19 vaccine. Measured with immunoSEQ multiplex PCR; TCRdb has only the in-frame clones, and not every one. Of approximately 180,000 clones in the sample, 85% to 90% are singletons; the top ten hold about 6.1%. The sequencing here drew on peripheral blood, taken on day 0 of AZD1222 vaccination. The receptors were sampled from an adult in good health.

This CDR3 is CASSPIGGRNTGELFF. DNA for the CDR3: TGTGCCAGCAGTCCGATCGGGGGGCGGAACACCGGGGAGCTGTTTTTT. This sequence joins TRBV27 and TRBJ2-2; D is perhaps TRBD2 (7 bases). Trimming took 5 bases from V and 1 from J, leaving 14 bases between them. The V gene's germline CDR1 is MNHEY and CDR2 SMNVEV (reference sequence). This CDR3 region has 16 residues.

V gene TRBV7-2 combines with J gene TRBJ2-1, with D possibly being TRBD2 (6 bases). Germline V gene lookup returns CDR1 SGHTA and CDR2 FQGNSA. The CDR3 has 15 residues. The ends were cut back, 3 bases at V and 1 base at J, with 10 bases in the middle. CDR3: CASSFGSVSYNEQFF. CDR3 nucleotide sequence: TGTGCCAGCAGCTTCGGGAGTGTATCCTACAATGAGCAGTTCTTC.

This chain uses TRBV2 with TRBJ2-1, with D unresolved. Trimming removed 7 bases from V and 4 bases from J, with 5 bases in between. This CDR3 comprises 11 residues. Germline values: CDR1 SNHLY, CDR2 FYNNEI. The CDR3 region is CASTDYNEQFF. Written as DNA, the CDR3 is TGTGCCAGCACGGATTACAATGAGCAGTTCTTC.

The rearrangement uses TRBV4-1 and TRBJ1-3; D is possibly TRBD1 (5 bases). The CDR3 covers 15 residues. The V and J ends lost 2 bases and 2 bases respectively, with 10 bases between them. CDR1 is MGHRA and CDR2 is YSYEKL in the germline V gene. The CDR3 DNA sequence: TGCGCCAGCAGCCAACTGTGGGGGGCTGGAAACACCATATATTTT. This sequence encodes CASSQLWGAGNTIYF.

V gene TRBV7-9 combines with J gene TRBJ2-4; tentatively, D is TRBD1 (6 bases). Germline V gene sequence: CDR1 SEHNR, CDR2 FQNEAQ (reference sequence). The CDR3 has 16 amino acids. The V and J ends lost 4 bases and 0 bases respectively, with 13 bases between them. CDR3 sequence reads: CASSSRTVLAKNIQYF. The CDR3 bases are TGTGCCAGCAGCTCCCGGACAGTTTTAGCCAAAAACATTCAGTACTTC. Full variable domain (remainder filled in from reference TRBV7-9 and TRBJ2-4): DTGVSQNPRHKITKRGQNVTFRCDPISEHNRLYWYRQTLGQGPEFLTYFQNEAQLEKSRLLSDRFSAERPKGSFSTLEIQRTEQGDSAMYLCASSSRTVLAKNIQYFGAGTRLSVL.

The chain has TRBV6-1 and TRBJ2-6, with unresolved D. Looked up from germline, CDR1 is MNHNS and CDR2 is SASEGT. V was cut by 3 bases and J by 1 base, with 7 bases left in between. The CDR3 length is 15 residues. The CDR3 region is CASSELGSGANVLTF. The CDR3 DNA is TGTGCCAGCAGTGAGTTGGGTTCTGGGGCCAACGTCCTGACTTTC.

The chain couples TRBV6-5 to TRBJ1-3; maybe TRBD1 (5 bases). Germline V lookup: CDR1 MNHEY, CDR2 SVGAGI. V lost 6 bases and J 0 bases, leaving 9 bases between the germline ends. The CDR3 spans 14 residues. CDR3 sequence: CASRWDPSGNTIYF. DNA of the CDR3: TGTGCCAGCAGGTGGGACCCCTCTGGAAACACCATATATTTT.

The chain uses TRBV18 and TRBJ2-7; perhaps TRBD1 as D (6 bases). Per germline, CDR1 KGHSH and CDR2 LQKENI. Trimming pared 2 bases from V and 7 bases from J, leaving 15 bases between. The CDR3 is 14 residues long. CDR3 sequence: CASSPETGLMEQYF. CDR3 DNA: TGTGCCAGCTCACCAGAGACAGGTCTTATGGAGCAGTACTTC. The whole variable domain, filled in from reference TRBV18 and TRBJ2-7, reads NAGVMQNPRHLVRRRGQEARLRCSPMKGHSHVYWYRQLPEEGLKFMVYLQKENIIDESGMPKERFSAEFPKEGPSILRIQQVVRGDSAAYFCASSPETGLMEQYFGPGTRLTVT.

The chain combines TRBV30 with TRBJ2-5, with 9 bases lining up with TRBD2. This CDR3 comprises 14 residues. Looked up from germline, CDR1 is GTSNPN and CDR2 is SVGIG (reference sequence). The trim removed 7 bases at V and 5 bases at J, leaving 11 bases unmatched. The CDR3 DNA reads TGTGCCTCAACGGCAGCGGGGGGCGGGGAGACCCAGTACTTC. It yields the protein CASTAAGGGETQYF. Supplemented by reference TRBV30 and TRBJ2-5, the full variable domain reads SQTIHQWPATLVQPVGSPLSLECTVEGTSNPNLYWYRQAAGRGLQLLFYSVGIGQISSEVPQNLSASRPQDRQFILSSKKLLLSDSGFYLCASTAAGGGETQYFGPGTRLLVL.

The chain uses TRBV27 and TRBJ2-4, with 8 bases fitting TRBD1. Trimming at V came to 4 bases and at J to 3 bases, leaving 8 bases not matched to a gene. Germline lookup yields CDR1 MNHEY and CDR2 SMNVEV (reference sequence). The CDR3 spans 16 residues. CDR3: CASSSQGAQGKNIQYF. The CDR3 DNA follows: TGTGCCAGCAGTTCTCAGGGGGCGCAGGGCAAAAACATTCAGTACTTC.

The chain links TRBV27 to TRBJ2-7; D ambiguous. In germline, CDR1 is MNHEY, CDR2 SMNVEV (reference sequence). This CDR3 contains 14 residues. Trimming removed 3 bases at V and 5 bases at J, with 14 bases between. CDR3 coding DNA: TGTGCCAGCAGTTTTTCGGACGACCTCCACGAGCAGTACTTC. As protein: CASSFSDDLHEQYF.

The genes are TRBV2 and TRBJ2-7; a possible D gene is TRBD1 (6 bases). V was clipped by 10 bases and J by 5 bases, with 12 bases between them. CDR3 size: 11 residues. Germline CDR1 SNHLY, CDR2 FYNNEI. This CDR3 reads CAITGRDEQYF. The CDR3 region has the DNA TGTGCCATCACAGGGCGGGACGAGCAGTACTTC.

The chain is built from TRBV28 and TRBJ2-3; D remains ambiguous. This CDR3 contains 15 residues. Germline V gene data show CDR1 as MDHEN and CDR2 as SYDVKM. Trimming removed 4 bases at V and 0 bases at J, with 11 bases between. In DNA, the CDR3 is TGTGCCAGCAGTTCTACCAGCCCTAGCACAGATACGCAGTATTTT. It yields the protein CASSSTSPSTDTQYF.

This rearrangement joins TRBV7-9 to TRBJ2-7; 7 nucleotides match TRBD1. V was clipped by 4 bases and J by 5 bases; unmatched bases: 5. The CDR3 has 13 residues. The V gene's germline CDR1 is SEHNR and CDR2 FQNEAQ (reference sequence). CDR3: CASSSTGAHEQYF. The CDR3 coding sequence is TGTGCCAGCAGCTCAACAGGGGCGCACGAGCAGTACTTC.

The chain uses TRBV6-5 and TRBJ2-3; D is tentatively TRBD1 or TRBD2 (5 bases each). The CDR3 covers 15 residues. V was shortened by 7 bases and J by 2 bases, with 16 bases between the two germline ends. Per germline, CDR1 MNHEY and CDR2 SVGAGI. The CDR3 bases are TGTGCCAGCACCGATCTACCCGGGACCACAGATACGCAGTATTTT. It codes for CASTDLPGTTDTQYF.

CDR3 sequence reads: CAWRLGLAGDWRETQYF. CDR3 nucleotides: TGTGCCTGGAGGCTCGGGCTAGCGGGGGATTGGAGGGAGACCCAGTACTTC. This chain uses TRBV30 with TRBJ2-5, with TRBD2 identical over 10 bases. CDR1 is GTSNPN, CDR2 SVGIG, per germline (reference sequence). V dropped 3 bases and J dropped 5; count of bases not matched to a gene: 15. This CDR3 has 17 amino acids. The full variable domain, in which reference TRBV30 and TRBJ2-5 provide the parts outside the CDR3, is SQTIHQWPATLVQPVGSPLSLECTVEGTSNPNLYWYRQAAGRGLQLLFYSVGIGQISSEVPQNLSASRPQDRQFILSSKKLLLSDSGFYLCAWRLGLAGDWRETQYFGPGTRLLVL.

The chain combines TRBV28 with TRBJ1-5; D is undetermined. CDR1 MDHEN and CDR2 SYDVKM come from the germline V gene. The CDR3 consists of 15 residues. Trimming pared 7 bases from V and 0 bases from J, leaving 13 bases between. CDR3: CASIRINLSNQPQHF. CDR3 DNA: TGTGCCAGCATAAGGATAAACCTTAGCAATCAGCCCCAGCATTTT. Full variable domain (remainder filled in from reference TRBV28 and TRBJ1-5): DVKVTQSSRYLVKRTGEKVFLECVQDMDHENMFWYRQDPGLGLRLIYFSYDVKMKEKGDIPEGYSVSREKKERFSLILESASTNQTSMYLCASIRINLSNQPQHFGDGTRLSIL.

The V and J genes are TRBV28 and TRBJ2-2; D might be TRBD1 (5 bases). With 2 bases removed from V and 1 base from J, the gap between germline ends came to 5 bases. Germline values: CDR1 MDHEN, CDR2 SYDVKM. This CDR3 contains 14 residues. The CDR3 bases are TGTGCCAGCAGTTTAACAGGGAACACCGGGGAGCTGTTTTTT. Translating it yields CASSLTGNTGELFF.

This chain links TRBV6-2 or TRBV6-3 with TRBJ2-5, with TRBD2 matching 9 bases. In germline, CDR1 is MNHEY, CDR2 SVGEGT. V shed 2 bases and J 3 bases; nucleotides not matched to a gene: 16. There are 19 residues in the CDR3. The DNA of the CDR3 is TGTGCCAGCAGTTACCTCCTTGGGATAGCGGGAGTACCTAAAGAGACCCAGTACTTC. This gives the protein CASSYLLGIAGVPKETQYF.

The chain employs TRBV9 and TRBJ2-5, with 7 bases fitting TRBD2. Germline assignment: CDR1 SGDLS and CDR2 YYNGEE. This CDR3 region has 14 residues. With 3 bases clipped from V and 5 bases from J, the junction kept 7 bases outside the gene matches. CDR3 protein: CASSGGGRWETQYF. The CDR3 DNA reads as TGTGCCAGCAGCGGGGGCGGGAGATGGGAGACCCAGTACTTC. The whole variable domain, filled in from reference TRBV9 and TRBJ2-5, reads DSGVTQTPKHLITATGQRVTLRCSPRSGDLSVYWYQQSLDQGLQFLIQYYNGEERAKGNILERFSAQQFPDLHSELNLSSLELGDSALYFCASSGGGRWETQYFGPGTRLLVL.

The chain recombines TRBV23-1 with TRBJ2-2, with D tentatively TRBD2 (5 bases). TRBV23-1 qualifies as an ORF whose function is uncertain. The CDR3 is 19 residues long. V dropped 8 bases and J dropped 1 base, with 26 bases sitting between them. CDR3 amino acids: CASPGERWEDILNTGELFF. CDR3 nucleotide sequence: TGCGCCAGCCCCGGGGAAAGGTGGGAAGATATTTTGAACACCGGGGAGCTGTTTTTT.

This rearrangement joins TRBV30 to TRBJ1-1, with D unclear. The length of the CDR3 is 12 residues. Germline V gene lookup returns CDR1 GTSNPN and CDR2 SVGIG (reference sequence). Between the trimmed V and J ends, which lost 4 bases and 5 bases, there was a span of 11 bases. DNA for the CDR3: TGTGCCTGGACCCCCACCGGGACTGAAGCTTTCTTT. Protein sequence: CAWTPTGTEAFF.